A selection of T cell receptor beta chains follows, all from one sample in a study of response to subunit inactivated influenza vaccine. TCRdb re-called the RT-PCR reads with MiXCR, one entry per CDR3 protein. This sample carries approximately 500,000 distinct CDR3 sequences, around 13% of them seen once, and the ten largest clones take around 13%. The specimen comprised PBMCs from blood, sampled 35 to 45 days after vaccination. Receptors originate from a man in his fifties who received an inactivated influenza vaccine. CDR3s include the opening cysteine and the closing phenylalanine or tryptophan. The D gene is left open where the match is weak. A clone size is listed for some rows: how often the clone was seen (once, few, many), or a class if it is expanded.

j_call,v_call,d_call,cdr3_length,clone_size,cdr3_aa,cdr3_nt
TRBJ2-2,TRBV12-3/TRBV12-4,NA,17,few,CASSLAGGVTNTGELFF,TGTGCCAGCAGTTTAGCAGGGGGGGTAACGAACACCGGGGAGCTGTTTTTT
TRBJ2-7,TRBV27,NA,14,few,CASSFGGNPYEQYF,TGTGCCAGCAGTTTTGGGGGAAACCCCTACGAGCAGTACTTC
TRBJ1-1,TRBV5-6,NA,13,NA,CASSQTPDGEAFF,TGTGCCAGCAGCCAGACCCCAGACGGAGAAGCTTTCTTT
TRBJ1-1,TRBV7-2,TRBD1,14,NA,CASSPIQGKVGAFF,TGTGCCAGCAGCCCAATACAGGGGAAGGTCGGAGCTTTCTTT
TRBJ2-3,TRBV11-2,NA,16,many,CASSPMRAGGTDTQYF,TGTGCCAGCAGTCCCATGAGGGCGGGTGGCACAGATACGCAGTATTTT
TRBJ1-1,TRBV7-9,NA,15,NA,CASSLMGPRNTEAFF,TGTGCCAGCAGCTTGATGGGACCGCGGAACACTGAAGCTTTCTTT
TRBJ2-7,TRBV6-2/TRBV6-3,TRBD2,15,NA,CASSFEDTYGGEQYF,TGTGCCAGCAGTTTCGAGGATACCTACGGGGGGGAGCAGTACTTC
TRBJ1-1,TRBV12-3/TRBV12-4,TRBD1,14,few,CASSSYRGLTEAFF,TGTGCCAGCAGTTCATACAGGGGGCTCACTGAAGCTTTCTTT
TRBJ1-3,TRBV20-1,NA,13,once,CSARGEGTNTIYF,TGCAGTGCTAGAGGAGAGGGAACGAACACCATATATTTT
TRBJ2-6,TRBV4-2,NA,16,NA,CASSQFLGTGANVLTF,TGTGCCAGCAGCCAATTTTTAGGTACTGGGGCCAACGTCCTGACTTTC
TRBJ1-6,TRBV12-3/TRBV12-4,NA,15,many,CASSLGQRYNSPLHF,TGTGCCAGCAGTTTAGGGCAGAGATATAATTCACCCCTCCACTTT
TRBJ2-3,TRBV7-6,TRBD1,16,NA,CASSSSGTGGLDTQYF,TGTGCCAGCAGCTCCTCCGGGACAGGGGGCTTGGATACGCAGTATTTT
TRBJ2-1,TRBV23-1,TRBD2,15,NA,CASSHRSGRGDEQFF,TGCGCCAGCAGTCATCGGAGCGGGAGGGGCGATGAGCAGTTCTTC
TRBJ2-5,TRBV7-9,TRBD2,14,few,CASSRGGPRETQYF,TGTGCCAGCAGCCGGGGGGGTCCCCGGGAGACCCAGTACTTC
TRBJ2-1,TRBV28,TRBD1,13,NA,CASRGTGIDEQFF,TGTGCCAGCAGGGGGACAGGGATCGATGAGCAGTTCTTC
TRBJ2-1,TRBV20-1,TRBD1,15,many,CSARFLGQTYNEQFF,TGCAGTGCTAGGTTTTTGGGACAGACCTACAATGAGCAGTTCTTC
TRBJ2-3,TRBV7-9,NA,13,many,CASSFGGRDTQYF,TGTGCCAGCAGCTTCGGGGGGCGAGATACGCAGTATTTT
TRBJ2-5,TRBV20-1,NA,12,NA,CSTSRWLETQYF,TGCAGTACATCGCGTTGGTTGGAGACCCAGTACTTC
TRBJ2-7,TRBV11-2,TRBD1,20,NA,CASSLVGGRGPPLLPYEQYF,TGTGCCAGCAGCTTAGTAGGGGGCAGGGGTCCCCCTCTTCTTCCCTACGAGCAGTACTTC
TRBJ1-2,TRBV6-1,NA,14,NA,CASGFLALGYGYTF,TGTGCCAGCGGCTTTTTGGCTCTGGGCTATGGCTACACCTTC
TRBJ1-2,TRBV12-3/TRBV12-4,NA,15,NA,CASSSRDTGYYGYTF,TGTGCCAGCAGTTCACGGGACACCGGGTACTATGGCTACACCTTC
TRBJ1-5,TRBV28,NA,15,few,CASSNRALNEQPQHF,TGTGCCAGCAGTAATCGGGCTCTAAATGAGCAGCCCCAGCATTTT
TRBJ2-7,TRBV6-2/TRBV6-3,TRBD1,13,few,CASSYGQGREQYF,TGTGCCAGCAGTTACGGACAGGGTCGGGAGCAGTACTTC
TRBJ1-5,TRBV10-3,TRBD1,20,few,CAISESSRGTGGSSNQPQHF,TGTGCCATCAGTGAGTCTAGTAGGGGGACAGGGGGTAGCAGCAATCAGCCCCAGCATTTT
TRBJ2-3,TRBV6-1,NA,17,few,CASSESKGSLGTDTQYF,TGTGCCAGCAGTGAAAGCAAGGGCAGTTTGGGCACAGATACGCAGTATTTT
TRBJ2-1,TRBV24-1,TRBD1,16,NA,CATSDSGTGLLNEQFF,TGTGCCACCAGTGACTCCGGGACAGGCCTACTCAATGAGCAGTTCTTC
TRBJ2-1,TRBV2,TRBD2,15,few,CASSVLAGVSNEQFF,TGTGCCAGCAGTGTACTAGCGGGAGTATCCAATGAGCAGTTCTTC
TRBJ2-7,TRBV6-7,TRBD2,19,NA,CASSCTTSGRAGRTYEQYF,TGTGCCAGCAGTTGCACGACTAGCGGGAGGGCCGGTCGGACCTACGAGCAGTACTTC
TRBJ2-6,TRBV28,NA,13,NA,CASRDQGANVLTF,TGTGCCAGCCGGGACCAGGGGGCCAACGTCCTGACTTTC
TRBJ2-7,TRBV20-1,NA,15,NA,CSARDRAGNPYEQYF,TGCAGTGCTAGAGATCGGGCAGGGAACCCCTACGAGCAGTACTTC
TRBJ2-1,TRBV12-3/TRBV12-4,TRBD1,16,NA,CASRQPGQGAYNEQFF,TGTGCCAGCAGGCAACCGGGACAGGGGGCCTACAATGAGCAGTTCTTC
TRBJ2-1,TRBV5-1,TRBD1,16,few,CASSLVIGGSYNEQFF,TGCGCCAGCAGCTTGGTAATAGGGGGCAGCTACAATGAGCAGTTCTTC
TRBJ2-3,TRBV5-1,TRBD1,17,NA,CASSLARTGATTDTQYF,TGCGCCAGCAGCTTGGCCCGGACAGGGGCGACCACAGATACGCAGTATTTT
TRBJ2-1,TRBV30,TRBD2,12,few,CAWSVTRENQFF,TGTGCCTGGAGTGTAACGCGGGAGAATCAGTTCTTC
TRBJ2-7,TRBV6-6,NA,13,NA,CASSYTGFGEQYF,TGTGCCAGCAGTTACACGGGGTTCGGTGAGCAGTACTTC
TRBJ2-5,TRBV24-1,TRBD2,19,many,CATSDSTGTSGSMMETQYF,TGTGCCACCAGTGATTCTACCGGGACTAGCGGGAGTATGATGGAGACCCAGTACTTC
TRBJ2-1,TRBV28,TRBD2,13,NA,CASTSGRAFEQFF,TGTGCCAGCACTAGCGGGAGGGCCTTTGAGCAGTTCTTC
TRBJ1-3,TRBV7-9,NA,17,few,CASSFDRYGRSGNTIYF,TGTGCCAGCAGCTTTGATCGTTACGGACGCTCTGGAAACACCATATATTTT
TRBJ2-1,TRBV7-2,TRBD1,15,few,CASSLARTGGNEQFF,TGTGCCAGCAGCTTAGCGCGGACAGGGGGGAATGAGCAGTTCTTC
TRBJ1-2,TRBV4-2,NA,15,many,CASSQEFGGGYGYTF,TGTGCCAGCAGCCAAGAATTTGGGGGAGGCTATGGCTACACCTTC
TRBJ2-1,TRBV7-8,TRBD2,16,NA,CASSPRLAGAHNEQFF,TGTGCCAGCAGCCCGAGACTAGCGGGGGCCCACAATGAGCAGTTCTTC
TRBJ2-3,TRBV11-2,TRBD1,15,few,CASSQRQGVTDTQYF,TGTGCCAGCAGCCAACGGCAGGGGGTCACAGATACGCAGTATTTT
TRBJ1-2,TRBV5-1,NA,15,NA,CASSLMTGSNYGYTF,TGCGCCAGCAGCTTGATGACCGGGAGTAACTATGGCTACACCTTC
TRBJ2-1,TRBV27,TRBD1,17,few,CASSLSFSGQGYNEQFF,TGTGCCAGCAGTTTATCCTTTAGCGGACAGGGCTACAATGAGCAGTTCTTC
TRBJ1-2,TRBV14,TRBD1,16,NA,CASSLRTGLANYGYTF,TGTGCCAGCAGTCTTCGGACAGGATTAGCTAACTATGGCTACACCTTC
TRBJ1-4,TRBV11-2,NA,13,many,CASSSDGHEKLFF,TGTGCCAGCAGTTCGGACGGTCATGAAAAACTGTTTTTT
TRBJ1-1,TRBV7-2,NA,17,NA,CASSLAPQTGPGTEAFF,TGTGCCAGCAGCTTAGCGCCTCAAACAGGGCCGGGCACTGAAGCTTTCTTT
TRBJ2-1,TRBV18,TRBD1,14,NA,CASSSRTGGLGQFF,TGTGCCAGCTCATCAAGGACAGGGGGCCTTGGGCAGTTCTTC
TRBJ2-3,TRBV4-1,NA,16,few,CASSQGGTVSTDTQYF,TGCGCCAGCAGCCAGGGGGGGACAGTCTCCACAGATACGCAGTATTTT
TRBJ2-3,TRBV6-1,TRBD2,14,NA,CASSPRLAIDTQYF,TGTGCCAGCAGTCCGAGACTAGCAATAGATACGCAGTATTTT
TRBJ2-7,TRBV28,NA,12,NA,CASRRISGEQYF,TGTGCCAGCCGTAGGATTAGTGGCGAGCAGTACTTC
TRBJ1-6,TRBV5-5,NA,16,NA,CASSLVPRALDSPLHF,TGTGCCAGCAGCTTGGTGCCCAGGGCGCTTGATTCACCCCTCCACTTT
TRBJ2-2,TRBV4-1,NA,16,NA,CASSTYTEEDTGELFF,TGCGCCAGCAGCACTTATACAGAAGAGGACACCGGGGAGCTGTTTTTT
TRBJ2-3,TRBV11-2,TRBD2,18,few,CASSLVRTSGISTDTQYF,TGTGCCAGCAGCTTAGTGAGGACTAGCGGGATTAGCACAGATACGCAGTATTTT